The 2 T cell receptor beta chains below all came from one sample that was sequenced in a study of early T cells in non-severe SARS-CoV-2 infection. TCRdb recomputed calls from the 5' RACE reads with MiXCR, one row per CDR3 protein. The sample gives approximately 45,000 distinct CDR3 sequences, about 7% of which show up once; approximately 5% is in the top ten. The specimen sequenced was whole blood. The origin of the receptors is an adult who was a healthcare worker with PCR-confirmed SARS-CoV-2 infection or an uninfected control (not recorded which).

The V gene is TRBV2, the J gene TRBJ2-5, with D possibly TRBD2 on 5 matching bases. The CDR3 consists of 12 residues. V was cut by 8 bases and J by 1 base, with 8 bases left in between. CDR1 is SNHLY, CDR2 FYNNEI, per germline. The CDR3 protein is CASRLSQETQYF. The DNA of the CDR3 is TGTGCCAGCCGACTATCCCAAGAGACCCAGTACTTC.

This clonotype was observed many times. The chain uses TRBV2 and TRBJ1-6; 8 nucleotides agree with TRBD1. V was clipped by 2 bases and J by 5 bases; unmatched bases: 5. The CDR3 extends over 16 amino acids. Looked up from germline, CDR1 is SNHLY and CDR2 is FYNNEI. The CDR3 spells CASSEIRGQDNSPLHF. The CDR3 DNA sequence: TGTGCCAGCAGTGAAATAAGGGGACAGGATAATTCACCCCTCCACTTT. The full variable domain, its missing parts supplied by reference TRBV2 and TRBJ1-6, is EPEVTQTPSHQVTQMGQEVILRCVPISNHLYFYWYRQILGQKVEFLVSFYNNEISEKSEIFDDQFSVERPDGSNFTLKIRSTKLEDSAMYFCASSEIRGQDNSPLHFGNGTRLTVT.